This TCR beta chain was profiled in a study of T cell responses to AZD1222 COVID-19 vaccine. Findings of the study overall: Increased Spike-specific TCR breadth and depth were observed after two AZD1222 doses.

As concerns this clone: Its antigen is currently unknown.

Clones were read by immunoSEQ multiplex PCR, and TCRdb kept only the in-frame ones, dropping some. In the table there are about 140,000 clones, roughly 92% of which are singletons. This CDR3 region has 14 residues. The V and J ends lost 0 bases and 4 bases, in that order; junction bases with no gene match: 2. CDR1 and CDR2 (germline): LNHNV, YYDKDF (reference sequence). J is TRBJ1-2 and V is TRBV15; 7 bases line up with TRBD1. This TCR was sampled from an adult in good health. Specimen: peripheral blood, collected on day 0 of AZD1222 vaccination. CDR3 sequence: CATSRDWDSYGYTF. The CDR3 DNA follows: TGTGCCACCAGCAGAGATTGGGACAGCTATGGCTACACCTTC.